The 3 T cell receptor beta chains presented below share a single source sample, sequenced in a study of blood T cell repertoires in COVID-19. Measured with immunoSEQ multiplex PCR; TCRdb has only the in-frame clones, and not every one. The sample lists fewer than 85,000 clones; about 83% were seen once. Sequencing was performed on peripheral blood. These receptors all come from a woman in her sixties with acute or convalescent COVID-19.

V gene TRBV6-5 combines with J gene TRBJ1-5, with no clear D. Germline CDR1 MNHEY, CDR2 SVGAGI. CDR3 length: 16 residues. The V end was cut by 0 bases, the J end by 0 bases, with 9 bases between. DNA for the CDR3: TGTGCCAGCAGTTACTCGGGCGTCTATAGCAATCAGCCCCAGCATTTT. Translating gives CASSYSGVYSNQPQHF.

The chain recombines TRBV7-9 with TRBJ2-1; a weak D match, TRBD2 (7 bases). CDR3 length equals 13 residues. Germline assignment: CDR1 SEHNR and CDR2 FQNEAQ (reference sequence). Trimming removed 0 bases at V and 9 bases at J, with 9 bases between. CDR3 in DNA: TGTGCCAGCAGCTTAGCGGCGGGGGCTGAGCAGTTCTTC. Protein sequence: CASSLAAGAEQFF.

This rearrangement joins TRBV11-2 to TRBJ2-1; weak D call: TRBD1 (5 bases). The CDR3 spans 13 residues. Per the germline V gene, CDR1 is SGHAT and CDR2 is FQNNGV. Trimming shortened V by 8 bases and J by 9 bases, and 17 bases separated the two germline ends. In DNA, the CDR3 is TGTGCCAGCTGTGACCTCCAGGGCGGTGAGCAGTTCTTC. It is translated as CASCDLQGGEQFF.